The 20 T cell receptor beta chains reported below all come from one sample, sequenced in a study of neurological immune-mediated disorders. MiXCR, run by TCRdb on the 5' RACE reads, gives a single entry per CDR3 protein. The data contain roughly 100,000 distinct CDR3 sequences, about 3.8% of them singletons. What was sequenced was PBMCs. Receptors originate from a woman aged 18-35 years with multiple sclerosis.

This clonotype was detected only a few times. The gene calls are TRBV11-2 and TRBJ2-5; D possibly corresponds to TRBD1 (6 bases). V gave up 1 base and J gave up 3 bases, with 12 bases separating them. From germline, CDR1 is SGHAT and CDR2 FQNNGV. The CDR3 totals 15 residues. CDR3 nucleotide sequence: TGTGCCAGCAGCTTAGCCGTGGACAGAAAAGAGACCCAGTACTTC. This codes for CASSLAVDRKETQYF. Based on the CDR3 plus reference TRBV11-2 and TRBJ2-5, the full variable domain is EAGVAQSPRYKIIEKRQSVAFWCNPISGHATLYWYQQILGQGPKLLIQFQNNGVVDDSQLPKDRFSAERLKGVDSTLKIQPAKLEDSAVYLCASSLAVDRKETQYFGPGTRLLVL.

This clonotype occurred many times. V gene TRBV12-3 or TRBV12-4 combines with J gene TRBJ2-1; 10 nucleotides agree with TRBD2. The CDR3 spans 15 residues. Unmatched junction bases numbered 6, after V lost 6 bases and J lost 4 bases. CDR3 nucleotides: TGTGCCAGCAGCAGAAGCGGGGGGGTATACAATGAGCAGTTCTTC. This gives the protein CASSRSGGVYNEQFF.

This clonotype was observed many times. The chain links TRBV20-1 to TRBJ2-7, with D maybe TRBD2 (7 bases). Trimming stripped 5 bases from V and 5 bases from J, with 19 bases between. This CDR3 is built from 14 residues. Germline CDR1 is DFQATT and CDR2 is SNEGSKA (reference sequence). The CDR3 loop reads CSADRTGAGDEQYF. CDR3 DNA sequence: TGCAGTGCTGACCGGACGGGGGCGGGGGACGAGCAGTACTTC.

The chain has TRBV18 and TRBJ2-3; possibly TRBD1 or TRBD2 for D (6 bases each). CDR1 KGHSH and CDR2 LQKENI come from the germline V gene. This CDR3 has 16 amino acids. V was trimmed by 3 bases and J by 2 bases, leaving 15 bases between them. The CDR3 DNA sequence: TGTGCCAGCTCACCCGTAAAGGGGGGAATCACAGATACGCAGTATTTT. This gives the protein CASSPVKGGITDTQYF.

This clonotype was seen ten or more times. The genes are TRBV6-6 and TRBJ2-4; 13 nucleotides align to TRBD2. CDR1 and CDR2 (germline): MNHNY, SVGAGI (reference sequence). CDR3 length: 15 residues. The V and J ends lost 6 bases and 15 bases, in that order; junction bases with no gene match: 14. The CDR3 reads CASSRLAGGSPIGYF. In DNA, the CDR3 is TGTGCCAGCAGCAGACTAGCGGGAGGCTCCCCTATCGGGTACTTC.

This clonotype was seen repeatedly, ten times or more. The CDR3 protein is CASSPGGGVAFF. In nucleotides, the CDR3 is TGTGCCAGCAGTCCTGGGGGAGGGGTGGCTTTCTTT. The chain couples TRBV12-3 or TRBV12-4 to TRBJ1-1, with TRBD1 as a possible D gene (5 bases). V lost 5 bases and J 11 bases, leaving 15 bases between the germline ends. CDR3 length: 12 amino acids.

This clonotype came up many times. This chain uses TRBV7-8 with TRBJ1-2; 8 positions match TRBD1. The trim removed 5 bases at V and 5 bases at J, leaving 7 bases unmatched. Looked up from germline, CDR1 is SGHVS and CDR2 is FQNEAQ. The CDR3 extends over 14 amino acids. The CDR3 region has the DNA TGTGCCAGCAGCGGACCGGACAGGGTTTATGGCTACACCTTC. It yields the protein CASSGPDRVYGYTF.

Ten or more counts support this clonotype. In DNA, the CDR3 is TGCAGTGCTCCATGGAATTCTGGAAACACCATATATTTT. Translated, it gives CSAPWNSGNTIYF. The chain is built from TRBV20-1 and TRBJ1-3; D uncertain. V was pared by 5 bases and J by 1 base, with 9 bases between. Looked up from germline, CDR1 is DFQATT and CDR2 is SNEGSKA (reference sequence). The CDR3 consists of 13 residues.

This clonotype showed up many times. The chain is built from TRBV20-1 and TRBJ2-5; 7 nucleotides line up with TRBD2. Germline values: CDR1 DFQATT, CDR2 SNEGSKA (reference sequence). This CDR3 has 14 residues. CDR3 sequence reads: CSLRPGTMVETQYF. CDR3 sequence (DNA): TGCAGCCTAAGACCCGGGACTATGGTTGAGACCCAGTACTTC.

The table lists this clonotype with many counts. This chain's CDR3 is CASSLEGRDLETGELFF. CDR3 sequence (DNA): TGCGCCAGCAGCTTGGAAGGCCGGGACTTGGAAACCGGGGAGCTGTTTTTT. The chain employs TRBV5-1 and TRBJ2-2; a weak D match, TRBD2 (6 bases). CDR3 length equals 17 residues. From germline, CDR1 is SGHRS and CDR2 YFSETQ. Trimming shortened V by 0 bases and J by 5 bases, and 17 bases separated the two germline ends.

This clonotype was seen at least ten times. V and J are TRBV11-2 and TRBJ2-7, with D perhaps TRBD2 (6 bases). V lost 1 base and J 4 bases, leaving 8 bases between the germline ends. The CDR3 consists of 13 residues. Germline V lookup: CDR1 SGHAT, CDR2 FQNNGV. The CDR3 sequence: CASSLGGDYEQYF. The CDR3 DNA sequence: TGTGCCAGCAGCTTAGGCGGGGATTACGAGCAGTACTTC.

This clonotype was recorded many times. This chain uses TRBV7-9 with TRBJ1-1; 7 bases map to TRBD1. Germline V gene sequence: CDR1 SEHNR, CDR2 FQNEAQ (reference sequence). V shed 5 bases, J shed 1 base, and the junction held 4 bases outside the gene matches. The CDR3 is 14 residues long. The CDR3 bases are TGTGCCAGCAGCAGCGCAGGGGGGAACACTGAAGCTTTCTTT. Encoded protein: CASSSAGGNTEAFF.

Many counts were recorded for this clonotype. The genes are TRBV7-2 and TRBJ2-7; D is uncertain. This CDR3 has 13 amino acids. Germline lookup yields CDR1 SGHTA and CDR2 FQGNSA. V lost 3 bases and J lost 3, with 9 bases in between. The chain's CDR3 is CASSFPPGYEQYF. CDR3 DNA sequence: TGTGCCAGCAGCTTCCCCCCGGGCTACGAGCAGTACTTC.

The table lists this clonotype with many counts. This chain links TRBV3-1 with TRBJ2-5, with 7 bases that match TRBD1. Losses at the gene ends were 4 bases for V and 4 bases for J; bases not matched to a gene: 18. CDR1 is LGHDT, CDR2 YNNKEL, per germline (reference sequence). CDR3 length: 18 amino acids. The CDR3 DNA sequence: TGTGCCAGCAGCCTCCTCGACAGGGATCGGGATCGTTCAGAGACCCAGTACTTC. Residues: CASSLLDRDRDRSETQYF.

This clonotype was recorded many times. This sequence joins TRBV12-3 or TRBV12-4 and TRBJ2-2; 9 bases are shared with TRBD2. Losses at the gene ends were 11 bases for V and 6 bases for J; bases not matched to a gene: 10. This CDR3 is 14 amino acids long. CDR3 DNA: TGTGCCTCCTTAGCGGGAGTAGCCGCCGGGGAGCTGTTTTTT. As protein: CASLAGVAAGELFF.

This clonotype was detected many times. This chain joins TRBV6-5 and TRBJ2-1; tentatively, D is TRBD1 or TRBD2 (5 bases each). The CDR3 totals 19 residues. CDR1 and CDR2 (germline): MNHEY, SVGAGI. V lost 2 bases and J 9 bases, leaving 29 bases between the germline ends. The CDR3 DNA sequence: TGTGCCAGCAGTTACGGGGGAAAGTCTTTGGGTGCACCCGCAGGTGAGCAGTTCTTC. Amino acids: CASSYGGKSLGAPAGEQFF.

This clonotype came up many times. CDR3 sequence (DNA): TGCAGTGCTAGTTTGGTCGTCGCGGGAACGAGCACAGATACGCAGTATTTT. Amino acids: CSASLVVAGTSTDTQYF. The V and J genes are TRBV20-1 and TRBJ2-3, with D maybe TRBD2 (6 bases). V dropped 3 bases and J dropped 0 bases, with 19 bases sitting between them. Germline V gives CDR1 DFQATT, CDR2 SNEGSKA (reference sequence). The CDR3 is 17 residues long.

On this clonotype: A read error may explain this, as a much larger clone is one base away. Written as DNA, the CDR3 is TGCGACAGCAGCCACGGGAATGAGCAGTTCTTC. Amino acid sequence: CDSSHGNEQFF. The chain has TRBV10-2 and TRBJ2-1; D unresolved. Germline CDR1 reads WSHSY; CDR2 reads SAAADI. The CDR3 is 11 residues long.

This clonotype has only a few counts. The chain couples TRBV24-1 to TRBJ2-1; 13 positions agree with TRBD2. This CDR3 has 15 residues. J gave up 6 bases and V 5 bases, and 3 bases lay outside the gene matches. Germline CDR1 and CDR2: KGHDR and SFDVKD. The DNA for the CDR3 is TGTGCCACCAGTGCGGGACTAGCGGGGCCCAATGAGCAGTTCTTC. Protein: CATSAGLAGPNEQFF.

This clonotype was seen repeatedly, ten times or more. V usage is TRBV20-1 and J usage is TRBJ1-2; 11 nucleotides match TRBD1. Germline-derived CDR1 and CDR2 are DFQATT and SNEGSKA (reference sequence). The CDR3 consists of 15 residues. V lost 5 bases to trimming and J lost 6 bases; unmatched junction nucleotides: 11. Here the CDR3 reads CSAGGGTGGDHGYTF. DNA of the CDR3: TGCAGTGCTGGGGGCGGGACAGGGGGAGATCATGGCTACACCTTC.